These 31 T cell receptor beta chains were sequenced from one sample in a study of OX40 agonist ivuxolimab in advanced cancers. The method was immunoSEQ multiplex PCR; TCRdb's version includes in-frame clones alone and lacks a portion of them. The sample lists 80,000 to 85,000 clones, 85% to 90% occurring once. This specimen consisted of CD4+ or CD8+ T cells sorted from blood, obtained in a trial of the OX40 agonist ivuxolimab. These receptors came from an adult with an advanced solid tumor such as melanoma, head and neck, liver or kidney cancer.

The CDR3 nucleotides read TGTGCCAGCAGCTTCGGACAGGGACCCTCTGGGGCCAACGTCCTGACTTTC. This sequence encodes CASSFGQGPSGANVLTF. This sequence joins TRBV11-3 and TRBJ2-6; 8 bases are a match to TRBD1. The CDR3 is made up of 17 amino acids. With 3 bases clipped from V and 0 bases from J, the junction kept 4 bases outside the gene matches. CDR1 is SGHNT, CDR2 YENEEA, per germline.

The chain couples TRBV27 to TRBJ1-2; possible D gene TRBD1, 6 bases. With 10 bases removed from V and 4 bases from J, the gap between germline ends came to 16 bases. Germline values: CDR1 MNHEY, CDR2 SMNVEV (reference sequence). The CDR3 length is 13 residues. Here the CDR3 reads CATHKGGSYGYTF. CDR3 DNA sequence: TGTGCCACCCACAAGGGGGGTAGCTATGGCTACACCTTC.

The J gene is TRBJ1-5, the V gene TRBV7-9; 7 bases are a match to TRBD1. The V segment lost 5 bases and the J segment 4 bases; nucleotides outside the gene matches: 2. Germline values: CDR1 SEHNR, CDR2 FQNEAQ (reference sequence). The CDR3 spans 13 residues. The chain's CDR3 is CASSRQGNQPQHF. In DNA, the CDR3 is TGTGCCAGCAGCAGACAGGGTAATCAGCCCCAGCATTTT.

The chain joins TRBV6-5 to TRBJ2-3, with TRBD1 as a possible D gene (5 bases). V was shortened by 0 bases and J by 4 bases, with 14 bases between the two germline ends. CDR1 is MNHEY and CDR2 is SVGAGI in the germline V gene. The CDR3 has 16 amino acids. In nucleotides, the CDR3 is TGTGCCAGCAGTTACTCGGCAGGGTTATTCCCAGATACGCAGTATTTT. The encoded protein is CASSYSAGLFPDTQYF.

The chain employs TRBV5-1 and TRBJ2-7; D perhaps matches TRBD2 (6 bases). The germline gives CDR1 SGHRS, CDR2 YFSETQ. The CDR3 runs to 12 residues. V dropped 4 bases and J dropped 4 bases, with 9 bases sitting between them. CDR3 protein: CASSQEGYEQYF. CDR3 DNA sequence: TGCGCCAGCAGCCAGGAGGGGTACGAGCAGTACTTC.

This clone was observed a few times. This sequence joins TRBV18 and TRBJ1-2; TRBD1 agrees at 8 bases. The V and J ends lost 6 bases and 7 bases, in that order; junction bases with no gene match: 10. Germline V gives CDR1 KGHSH, CDR2 LQKENI. The CDR3 is 14 residues long. CDR3 region: CASSQAGGFVGYTF. The CDR3 region has the DNA TGTGCCAGCTCCCAAGCAGGGGGCTTCGTTGGCTACACCTTC.

The chain carries TRBV5-1 and TRBJ2-5; 8 bases align to TRBD1. CDR3 size: 14 residues. The ends lost 4 bases at V and 1 base at J; junction bases unmatched: 3. Looked up from germline, CDR1 is SGHRS and CDR2 is YFSETQ. CDR3 residues: CASSQGQGQETQYF. The CDR3 coding sequence is TGCGCCAGCAGCCAAGGACAGGGCCAAGAGACCCAGTACTTC.

The rearrangement links TRBV19 to TRBJ2-1, with 10 positions matching TRBD2. The CDR3 is 14 amino acids. Per the germline V gene, CDR1 is LNHDA and CDR2 is SQIVND (reference sequence). J lost 6 bases, V lost 4 bases, and 3 bases had no gene match. CDR3 region: CASSTGTSVNEQFF. The CDR3 DNA reads as TGTGCCAGTAGTACCGGGACTAGCGTCAATGAGCAGTTCTTC.

V usage is TRBV29-1 and J usage is TRBJ2-7; D not certain. CDR1 and CDR2 (germline): SQVTM, ANQGSEA. Between the trimmed V and J ends, which lost 4 bases and 1 base, there was a span of 11 bases. CDR3 length: 13 amino acids. Written as DNA, the CDR3 is TGCAGCGTTGCGGCAGGTAGTTCCTACGAGCAGTACTTC. This codes for CSVAAGSSYEQYF.

This clone was recorded once. The V and J genes are TRBV29-1 and TRBJ2-3; 7 positions match TRBD1. The CDR3 covers 15 residues. Germline CDR1 is SQVTM and CDR2 is ANQGSEA. Trimming took 6 bases from V and 3 from J; bases not matched to a gene: 12. Here the CDR3 DNA reads TGCAGCGTGGGGCTCACCGGGACAGCTACAGATACGCAGTATTTT. This encodes CSVGLTGTATDTQYF.

CDR3 sequence (DNA): TGTGCCTCCCCGGGACTTCACTCTGGAAACACCATATATTTT. As protein: CASPGLHSGNTIYF. The gene calls are TRBV30 and TRBJ1-3, with D perhaps matching TRBD1 (5 bases). The CDR3 is 14 residues long. Trimming removed 7 bases from V and 0 bases from J, with 13 bases in between. Per germline, CDR1 GTSNPN and CDR2 SVGIG (reference sequence).

The CDR3 protein is CASSLGGTETQYF. DNA for the CDR3: TGCGCCAGCAGCTTGGGAGGGACGGAGACCCAGTACTTC. This chain links TRBV5-1 with TRBJ2-5; D tentatively fits TRBD1 or TRBD2 (5 bases each). Germline V CDR1 and CDR2: SGHRS, YFSETQ. CDR3 length: 13 amino acids. Trimming pared 0 bases from V and 5 bases from J, leaving 8 bases between. The variable domain in full, completed from reference TRBV5-1 and TRBJ2-5, reads KAGVTQTPRYLIKTRGQQVTLSCSPISGHRSVSWYQQTPGQGLQFLFEYFSETQRNKGNFPGRFSGRQFSNSRSEMNVSTLELGDSALYLCASSLGGTETQYFGPGTRLLVL.

This clone was seen ten or more times. The chain is built from TRBV7-9 and TRBJ1-5; tentative D call: TRBD1 (5 bases). The CDR3 is 13 amino acids. Germline V lookup: CDR1 SEHNR, CDR2 FQNEAQ (reference sequence). Trimming left V 8 bases short and J 4 bases short, with 12 bases between. CDR3 DNA sequence: TGTGCCAGCGGACCCGGGACTAATCAGCCCCAGCATTTT. This codes for CASGPGTNQPQHF.

The rearrangement joins TRBV20-1 to TRBJ2-3; D call uncertain. CDR1 is DFQATT, CDR2 SNEGSKA, per germline (reference sequence). The V gene lost 3 bases and the J gene lost 5 bases, with 6 bases spanning the gap. The CDR3 spans 11 residues. The DNA of the CDR3 is TGCAGTGCTAGGTTAGAAGATACGCAGTATTTT. This translates into CSARLEDTQYF.

This rearrangement joins TRBV5-1 to TRBJ2-3, with unresolved D. The germline V gene has CDR1 SGHRS and CDR2 YFSETQ. The CDR3 spans 11 residues. V lost 2 bases to trimming and J lost 2 bases, with 0 bases between them. CDR3 coding DNA: TGCGCCAGCAGCTTCACAGATACGCAGTATTTT. Translated: CASSFTDTQYF.

This clone was found a few times. The chain joins TRBV7-9 to TRBJ1-2; D unresolved. V gave up 5 bases and J gave up 2 bases, with 9 bases separating them. The CDR3 has 13 amino acids. Germline V lookup: CDR1 SEHNR, CDR2 FQNEAQ (reference sequence). CDR3 DNA sequence: TGTGCCAGCAGCCGGACGCAAAACTATGGCTACACCTTC. It specifies CASSRTQNYGYTF.

This clone has just one count. The chain links TRBV9 to TRBJ2-5; D not resolved. Germline V gene sequence: CDR1 SGDLS, CDR2 YYNGEE. V was trimmed by 0 bases and J by 1 base, leaving 4 bases between them. The CDR3 length is 13 residues. CDR3 sequence: CASSVGLQETQYF. CDR3 sequence (DNA): TGTGCCAGCAGCGTAGGGCTCCAAGAGACCCAGTACTTC.

Concerning this clone itself: The junction differs from germline at one of its ends, possibly a read error. This chain uses TRBV5-5 with TRBJ1-1; D perhaps matches TRBD1 (5 bases). There are 16 residues in the CDR3. Looked up from germline, CDR1 is SGHKS and CDR2 is YYEKEE (reference sequence). This chain's CDR3 is CASILGGGHMNTEAFF. CDR3 in DNA: TGTGCCAGCATCTTGGGGGGAGGCCATATGAACACTGAAGCTTTCTTT.

This clone has just one count. V usage is TRBV7-8 and J usage is TRBJ2-5; D call uncertain. With the DNA end fitting TRBJ2-7 better, the J assignment may be wrong. Germline V gene lookup returns CDR1 SGHVS and CDR2 FQNEAQ. The CDR3 consists of 14 residues. The CDR3 spells CASSLGGPSYEQYF. CDR3 nucleotides: TGTGCCAGCAGCTTAGGAGGACCTTCCTACGAGCAGTACTTC.

The CDR3 here is CASFSISGGTGELFF. DNA of the CDR3: TGTGCCAGCTTTAGCATCAGCGGGGGCACCGGGGAGCTGTTTTTT. The rearrangement joins TRBV18 to TRBJ2-2; 8 nucleotides align to TRBD2. This CDR3 has 15 amino acids. Germline loops: CDR1 KGHSH, CDR2 LQKENI. Trimming at V came to 7 bases and at J to 4 bases, leaving 8 bases not matched to a gene.

Note on this clone: The identical CDR3 is also encoded by other nucleotide sequences in the sample. The chain employs TRBV5-6 and TRBJ2-1; D is unresolved. CDR3 length: 13 amino acids. CDR1 and CDR2 (germline): SGHDT, YYEEEE. With 0 bases removed from V and 0 bases from J, the gap between germline ends came to 1 base. The CDR3: CASSLVSYNEQFF. CDR3 bases: TGTGCCAGCAGCTTGGTCTCCTACAATGAGCAGTTCTTC.

The genes are TRBV6-1 and TRBJ2-1, with TRBD2 identical over 10 bases. Germline V gives CDR1 MNHNS, CDR2 SASEGT. This CDR3 comprises 13 residues. V gave up 6 bases and J gave up 9 bases; unmatched junction bases: 5. The CDR3 DNA is TGTGCCAGCAGCCTAGCGGGGGTCGGTGAGCAGTTCTTC. Amino acid sequence: CASSLAGVGEQFF.

This clone was observed at least ten times. The chain uses TRBV30 and TRBJ1-1; D is perhaps TRBD1 (5 bases). The CDR3 has 17 residues. Germline V gene data show CDR1 as GTSNPN and CDR2 as SVGIG (reference sequence). Trimming left V 0 bases short and J 3 bases short, with 20 bases between. CDR3 amino acids: CAWSVSLTVPGDTEAFF. The CDR3 bases are TGTGCCTGGAGTGTATCCTTGACAGTCCCCGGGGACACTGAAGCTTTCTTT.

This clone was recorded only once. The chain links TRBV27 to TRBJ2-5, with D possibly matching TRBD1 (6 bases). With the DNA end fitting TRBJ2-7 better, the J assignment may be wrong. CDR1 is MNHEY and CDR2 is SMNVEV in the germline V gene (reference sequence). This CDR3 spans 13 amino acids. CDR3: CASSSTGPSEQYF. CDR3 nucleotide sequence: TGTGCCAGCAGTTCGACAGGCCCCTCCGAGCAGTACTTC.

The CDR3 DNA follows: TGTGCCAGCAGCTACACTAGCGGGGGCTCCTACGAGCAGTACTTC. This translates into CASSYTSGGSYEQYF. J is TRBJ2-7 and V is TRBV7-9, with 11 bases fitting TRBD2. The germline V gene has CDR1 SEHNR and CDR2 FQNEAQ (reference sequence). This CDR3 spans 15 amino acids. The V and J ends lost 4 bases and 0 bases, in that order; junction bases with no gene match: 2.

This clone is categorized as medium-sized. V is TRBV18 and J is TRBJ2-7, with D maybe TRBD2 (5 bases). V lost 3 bases and J lost 4, with 10 bases in between. The CDR3 is 13 amino acids. CDR1 KGHSH and CDR2 LQKENI come from the germline V gene. CDR3 residues: CASSPPEEYEQYF. The CDR3 DNA reads TGTGCCAGCTCACCGCCGGAGGAATACGAGCAGTACTTC.

The V gene is TRBV29-1, the J gene TRBJ2-5, with 14 bases lining up with TRBD2. From germline, CDR1 is SQVTM and CDR2 ANQGSEA. V lost 4 bases and J lost 2; bases outside the gene matches: 12. The CDR3 is 18 residues long. This CDR3 reads CSVGGTSGGLTNQETQYF. CDR3 sequence (DNA): TGCAGCGTTGGTGGGACTAGCGGGGGATTAACCAATCAAGAGACCCAGTACTTC.

The DNA for the CDR3 is TGTGCCAGCAGCGTTACAGCTCGGGATAACACTGAAGCTTTCTTT. This translates into CASSVTARDNTEAFF. V usage is TRBV9 and J usage is TRBJ1-1; D gene ambiguous. The V end lost 2 bases, the J end lost 2 bases, and 13 bases lay between the germline ends. There are 15 residues in the CDR3. Germline CDR1 is SGDLS and CDR2 is YYNGEE.

The chain uses TRBV27 and TRBJ2-3, with TRBD2 matching 12 bases. Trimming removed 8 bases from V and 2 bases from J; junction bases left unmatched: 5. From germline, CDR1 is MNHEY and CDR2 SMNVEV (reference sequence). CDR3 length equals 15 residues. The CDR3 DNA follows: TGTGCCAGCTCGACTAGCGGGAGAACCACAGATACGCAGTATTTT. Its protein product is CASSTSGRTTDTQYF.

The rearrangement links TRBV9 to TRBJ1-1; D not resolved. This CDR3 region has 16 residues. CDR1 and CDR2 (germline): SGDLS, YYNGEE. With 0 bases removed from V and 2 bases from J, the gap between germline ends came to 14 bases. The CDR3, as DNA: TGTGCCAGCAGCGTAGTCGGACGCTATGATAACACTGAAGCTTTCTTT. Protein sequence: CASSVVGRYDNTEAFF.

V usage is TRBV18 and J usage is TRBJ1-4; the D gene is possibly TRBD1 (5 bases). Per the germline V gene, CDR1 is KGHSH and CDR2 is LQKENI. The V end was cut by 3 bases, the J end by 3 bases, with 11 bases between. This CDR3 comprises 15 residues. For the CDR3, the DNA is TGTGCCAGCTCACCCTCGGGGCAGCCTAATGAAAAACTGTTTTTT. Protein: CASSPSGQPNEKLFF.